This T cell receptor (beta chain) is from a study of cytomegalovirus exposure and HLA in healthy donors. Findings and limits, study-wide: An analysis done earlier found most TCR beta V segments productive about 90% or about 30% of the time. In a later analysis, parvovirus B19, influenza, CMV and Epstein-Barr virus appeared linked to several top co-occurrence clusters. In a later analysis, HLA-associated beta chains showed higher expansion and lower generation probabilities than comparable chains. A missense DCLRE1C variant was associated with V- and J-gene trimming of TCR beta chains in a later analysis, and an independent cohort replicated the association.

It was with 60 Vbeta and 13 Jbeta primers that the PCR ran. Sequenced by immunoSEQ multiplex PCR; TCRdb stores in-frame clones only, minus some. The repertoire has about 93,000 clones, approximately 80% of them found once; the top ten carry over 3%. Comment on this clone: What it recognizes is unknown.

This CDR3 spans 15 amino acids. V was pared by 2 bases and J by 7 bases, with 10 bases of the junction left unmatched. Germline CDR1 reads MNHEY; CDR2 reads SVGAGI. The sample was PBMCs. The clonotype was recovered from a woman in her thirties or forties in good health and CMV-seronegative. The rearrangement joins TRBV6-5 to TRBJ1-2, with 7 positions matching TRBD1. The CDR3: CASSYNRQGVLGYTF. The CDR3 DNA sequence: TGTGCCAGCAGTTACAATCGGCAGGGGGTGCTTGGCTACACCTTC.